Shown below are 24 T cell receptor beta chains from a single sample sequenced in a study of post-analysis software for immune sequencing data. Their target antigens are unknown. Unique molecular identifiers were carried by the TCR beta cDNA libraries. TCRdb re-called the PCR reads with MiXCR, one entry per CDR3 protein. This table holds about 540,000 distinct CDR3 sequences, approximately 34% found once. Study conclusions and caveats: Patients carried roughly 5 TRBV segments more frequently than controls did, and TRBV5-6, TRBV5-1 and TRBV20-1 were among them.

The source material was blood. The receptors stem from a girl between 2 and 17 years old with multiple sclerosis.

The V call is TRBV3-1, the J call TRBJ1-2; unclear D gene. With 1 base removed from V and 8 bases from J, the gap between germline ends came to 5 bases. This CDR3 is built from 11 residues. The germline CDR1 and CDR2 sequences are LGHDT and YNNKEL (reference sequence). CDR3 coding DNA: TGTGCCAGCAGCCAAGGGCAGGGCTACACCTTC. Encoded protein: CASSQGQGYTF.

This clonotype showed up just once. The V gene is TRBV20-1, the J gene TRBJ1-2; D is ambiguous. This CDR3 spans 13 amino acids. Germline CDR1 and CDR2: DFQATT and SNEGSKA (reference sequence). The CDR3 reads CRAWSSPNYGYTF. CDR3 nucleotide sequence: TGCAGGGCCTGGAGTTCCCCGAACTATGGCTACACCTTC.

This clonotype was found a few times. The gene calls are TRBV6-2 or TRBV6-3 and TRBJ2-6; tentatively, D is TRBD1 (6 bases). The CDR3 is made up of 15 amino acids. Germline values: CDR1 MNHEY, CDR2 SVGEGT. Trimming cost V 6 bases and J 1 base, with 10 bases left between them. CDR3 bases: TGTGCCAGCAGCAATAGGGGGTCTGGGGCCAACGTCCTGACTTTC. This encodes CASSNRGSGANVLTF.

This clonotype was found a few times. The chain links TRBV5-1 to TRBJ2-1; no clear D gene. The V end was cut by 0 bases, the J end by 8 bases, with 9 bases between. Germline V gene data show CDR1 as SGHRS and CDR2 as YFSETQ. The CDR3 sequence is 13 residues long. CDR3 region: CASSLVGLYEQFF. For the CDR3, the DNA is TGCGCCAGCAGCTTGGTCGGTTTGTATGAGCAGTTCTTC.

The chain recombines TRBV6-1 with TRBJ1-1, with 7 bases that match TRBD1. Germline assignment: CDR1 MNHNS and CDR2 SASEGT. The V segment lost 8 bases and the J segment 1 base; nucleotides outside the gene matches: 10. The CDR3 has 15 amino acids. CDR3 in DNA: TGTGCCAGCCGTTCGCTCGGGGACAGGAACACTGAAGCTTTCTTT. Amino acid sequence: CASRSLGDRNTEAFF.

The chain combines TRBV20-1 with TRBJ2-7; TRBD2 matches 8 bases. The DNA end is more similar to TRBJ2-5, so the J call may be wrong. Germline-derived CDR1 and CDR2 are DFQATT and SNEGSKA (reference sequence). CDR3 length equals 14 residues. CDR3 sequence: CSARPGRGKETQYF. In nucleotides, the CDR3 is TGCAGTGCTAGACCCGGGAGGGGGAAAGAGACCCAGTACTTC.

For the CDR3, the DNA is TGTGCCAGCATTCTGGGGCGGGGGGGCCGAGAGACCCAGTACTTC. This sequence encodes CASILGRGGRETQYF. The chain is built from TRBV6-2 or TRBV6-3 and TRBJ2-5; 9 nucleotides agree with TRBD2. The CDR3 loop spans 15 amino acids. CDR1 and CDR2 from the germline V gene are MNHEY and SVGEGT. Unmatched junction bases numbered 10, after V lost 7 bases and J lost 4 bases.

The chain carries TRBV7-6 and TRBJ1-4; TRBD1 is a possible D gene (6 bases). The CDR3 consists of 15 residues. The germline CDR1 and CDR2 sequences are SGHVS and FNYEAQ. V was pared by 5 bases and J by 8 bases, with 18 bases between. CDR3 in DNA: TGTGCCAGCAGCCCTCTCGGGGCAGGGGAAGAAAAACTGTTTTTT. Protein product: CASSPLGAGEEKLFF.

This clonotype was seen a few times. The chain is built from TRBV20-1 and TRBJ2-7; D is perhaps TRBD1 (5 bases). The J call may be mistaken, given a closer DNA end match to TRBJ2-5. Germline CDR1 is DFQATT and CDR2 is SNEGSKA (reference sequence). The CDR3 consists of 12 residues. In DNA form, the CDR3 reads TGCAGTGCCCGCCCAGGGTTGAAGACCCAGTACTTC. It codes for CSARPGLKTQYF.

This clonotype was found a few times. The chain is built from TRBV6-1 and TRBJ2-3; 10 nucleotides match TRBD2. V trimming: 4 bases; J trimming: 2 bases; junction bases outside the gene matches: 9. This CDR3 contains 17 residues. Per germline, CDR1 MNHNS and CDR2 SASEGT. For the CDR3, the DNA is TGTGCCAGCAGTGTTATGACTAGCGGGCGGTCCACAGATACGCAGTATTTT. Translating it yields CASSVMTSGRSTDTQYF.

This chain links TRBV5-5 with TRBJ2-5; D possibly corresponds to TRBD1 (5 bases). The CDR3 loop spans 17 amino acids. CDR1 is SGHKS and CDR2 is YYEKEE in the germline V gene (reference sequence). The V and J ends lost 0 bases and 2 bases respectively, with 17 bases between them. CDR3 bases: TGTGCCAGCAGCTTGGCCAGTCATAGTACAGGACAAGAGACCCAGTACTTC. Its protein is CASSLASHSTGQETQYF.

CDR3 loop: CASSFRDTRLEQFF. The CDR3 bases are TGCGCCAGCAGCTTCCGGGACACCCGACTTGAGCAGTTCTTC. The V and J genes are TRBV5-1 and TRBJ2-1; maybe TRBD1 (6 bases). Trimming removed 2 bases at V and 9 bases at J, with 15 bases between. The CDR3 is 14 residues long. The germline V gene has CDR1 SGHRS and CDR2 YFSETQ.

The chain is built from TRBV4-1 and TRBJ1-2; perhaps TRBD1 as D (5 bases). This CDR3 spans 14 amino acids. With 2 bases removed from V and 7 bases from J, the gap between germline ends came to 14 bases. The germline CDR1 and CDR2 sequences are MGHRA and YSYEKL. CDR3 nucleotide sequence: TGCGCCAGCAGCCAACTTTCCCCAGGGTTTGGCTACACCTTC. Translating it yields CASSQLSPGFGYTF.

In the case of this clonotype: Compared with germline, one end of the junction differs, possibly owing to a read error. The J gene is TRBJ1-2, the V gene TRBV12-3 or TRBV12-4; TRBD1 matches at 9 bases. This CDR3 has 13 amino acids. The CDR3 coding sequence is TGTGCCAGCAGTGACGGACAGGGGTATGACTACACCTTC. Encoded protein: CASSDGQGYDYTF.

This chain links TRBV6-1 with TRBJ1-2; D may be TRBD1 (5 bases). This CDR3 contains 14 residues. The V end was cut by 1 base, the J end by 5 bases, with 11 bases between. Germline loops: CDR1 MNHNS, CDR2 SASEGT. The CDR3 DNA sequence: TGTGCCAGCAGTGAAGTGCCAGGGTGGTATGGCTACACCTTC. This gives the protein CASSEVPGWYGYTF.

V and J are TRBV6-6 and TRBJ1-1; a weak D match, TRBD1 (5 bases). The CDR3 contains 14 residues. Trimming removed 2 bases at V and 1 base at J, with 8 bases between. Germline-derived CDR1 and CDR2 are MNHNY and SVGAGI (reference sequence). The CDR3 nucleotides read TGTGCCAGCAGTTACGGGGGGGGGAACACTGAAGCTTTCTTT. This sequence encodes CASSYGGGNTEAFF.

V is TRBV18 and J is TRBJ2-1; perhaps TRBD1 as D (6 bases). Trimming cost V 4 bases and J 9 bases, with 13 bases left between them. The CDR3 is 13 residues long. Germline V gene sequence: CDR1 KGHSH, CDR2 LQKENI. The CDR3 loop is CASSLNREGEQFF. In DNA form, the CDR3 reads TGTGCCAGCTCACTAAACAGGGAAGGTGAGCAGTTCTTC.

This clonotype was counted between two and nine times. The V and J genes are TRBV24-1 and TRBJ2-1; 8 bases align to TRBD2. The germline gives CDR1 KGHDR, CDR2 SFDVKD. The V and J ends lost 7 bases and 4 bases, in that order; junction bases with no gene match: 11. The CDR3 totals 16 residues. The chain's CDR3 is CATSALRAGEYNEQFF. CDR3 nucleotide sequence: TGTGCCACCAGCGCCTTACGAGCGGGAGAGTACAATGAGCAGTTCTTC.

As for this clonotype: A junction end diverges from the germline sequence, so it may reflect a read error. The chain combines TRBV9 with TRBJ1-2; D is ambiguous. The CDR3 consists of 13 residues. Germline V CDR1 and CDR2: SGDLS, YYNGEE. The CDR3 DNA reads as TGTGCCAGCAGCGTAGCGGGGATCTATGACTACACCTTC. Translation gives CASSVAGIYDYTF.

There are a few counts of this clonotype. V and J are TRBV29-1 and TRBJ1-1, with a possible D match to TRBD1 (5 bases). Germline V gives CDR1 SQVTM, CDR2 ANQGSEA. V was pared by 3 bases and J by 0 bases, with 8 bases between. CDR3 size: 13 residues. Here the CDR3 reads CSVDGGLNTEAFF. The CDR3 DNA sequence: TGCAGCGTTGATGGGGGTCTGAACACTGAAGCTTTCTTT.

The V gene is TRBV6-1, the J gene TRBJ1-5; TRBD1 might be the D (6 bases). There are 15 residues in the CDR3. The germline V gene has CDR1 MNHNS and CDR2 SASEGT. V shed 3 bases and J shed 3 bases, with 12 bases lying between them. The CDR3 DNA is TGTGCCAGCAGTGATGTCGGGGGCCCCAATCAGCCCCAGCATTTT. Translated, it gives CASSDVGGPNQPQHF.

This clonotype was found a few times. This chain uses TRBV6-5 with TRBJ2-7; D could derive from TRBD1 or TRBD2 (5 bases each). Per germline, CDR1 MNHEY and CDR2 SVGAGI. Trimming took 1 base from V and 3 from J, leaving 13 bases between them. The CDR3 is 15 residues long. The CDR3 nucleotides read TGTGCCAGCAGTTACTTGGGGGTAGACCTCTACGAGCAGTACTTC. It encodes CASSYLGVDLYEQYF.

This chain links TRBV20-1 with TRBJ1-4; maybe TRBD1 (5 bases). Deletions cut 0 bases from V and 8 bases from J, with 16 bases between. Per germline, CDR1 DFQATT and CDR2 SNEGSKA (reference sequence). This CDR3 contains 15 residues. The CDR3 reads CSAREGAGTGEKLFF. Here the CDR3 DNA reads TGCAGTGCTAGAGAAGGAGCCGGGACGGGGGAAAAACTGTTTTTT.

The chain has TRBV2 and TRBJ2-1; 8 nucleotides agree with TRBD1. CDR1 is SNHLY and CDR2 is FYNNEI in the germline V gene. V dropped 6 bases and J dropped 4; count of bases not matched to a gene: 8. The length of the CDR3 is 15 residues. CDR3 sequence: CASRGRDRTYNEQFF. CDR3 nucleotides: TGTGCCAGCAGAGGCCGGGACAGGACGTACAATGAGCAGTTCTTC.